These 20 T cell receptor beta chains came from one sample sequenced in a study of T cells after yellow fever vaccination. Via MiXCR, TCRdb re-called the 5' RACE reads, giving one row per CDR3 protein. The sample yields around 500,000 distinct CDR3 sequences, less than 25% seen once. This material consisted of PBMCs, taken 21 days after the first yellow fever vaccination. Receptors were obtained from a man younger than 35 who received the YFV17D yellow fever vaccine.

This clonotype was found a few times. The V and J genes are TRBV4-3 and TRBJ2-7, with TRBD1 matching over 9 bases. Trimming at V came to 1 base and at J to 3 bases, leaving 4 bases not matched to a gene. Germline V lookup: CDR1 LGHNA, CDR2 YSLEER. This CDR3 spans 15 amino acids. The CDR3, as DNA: TGCGCCAGCAGCCAAGCCGGGACAGGGTACTACGAGCAGTACTTC. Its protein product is CASSQAGTGYYEQYF.

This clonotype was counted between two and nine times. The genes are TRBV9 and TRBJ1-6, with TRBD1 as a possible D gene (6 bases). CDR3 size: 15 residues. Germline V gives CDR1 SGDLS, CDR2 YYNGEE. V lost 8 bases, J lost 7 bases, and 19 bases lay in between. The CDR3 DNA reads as TGTGCCAGTACTTCGAAGGGGGACGGGAATTCACCCCTCCACTTT. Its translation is CASTSKGDGNSPLHF. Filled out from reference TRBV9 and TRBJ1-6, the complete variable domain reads DSGVTQTPKHLITATGQRVTLRCSPRSGDLSVYWYQQSLDQGLQFLIQYYNGEERAKGNILERFSAQQFPDLHSELNLSSLELGDSALYFCASTSKGDGNSPLHFGNGTRLTVT.

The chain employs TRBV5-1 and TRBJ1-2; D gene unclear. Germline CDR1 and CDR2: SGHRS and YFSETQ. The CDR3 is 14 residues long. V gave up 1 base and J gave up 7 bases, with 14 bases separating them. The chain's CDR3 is CASSLFTEGAGYTF. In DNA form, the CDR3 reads TGCGCCAGCAGCTTGTTTACGGAAGGCGCTGGCTACACCTTC.

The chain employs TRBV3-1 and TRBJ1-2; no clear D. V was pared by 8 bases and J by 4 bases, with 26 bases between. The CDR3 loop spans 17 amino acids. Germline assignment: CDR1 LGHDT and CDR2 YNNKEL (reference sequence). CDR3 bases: TGTGCCAGCCGGCCCACCTGGGCCGGGCCGCAAATCTATGGCTACACCTTC. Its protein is CASRPTWAGPQIYGYTF.

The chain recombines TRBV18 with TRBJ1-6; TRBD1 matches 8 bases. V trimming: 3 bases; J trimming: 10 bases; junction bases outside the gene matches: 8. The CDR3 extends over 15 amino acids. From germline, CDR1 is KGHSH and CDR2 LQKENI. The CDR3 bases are TGTGCCAGCTCACCGACAGGGGAGGTAGGGTCACCCCTCCACTTT. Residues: CASSPTGEVGSPLHF.

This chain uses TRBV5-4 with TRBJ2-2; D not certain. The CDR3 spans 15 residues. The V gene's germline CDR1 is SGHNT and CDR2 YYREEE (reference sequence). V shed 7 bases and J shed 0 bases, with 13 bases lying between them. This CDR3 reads CASGNRGSNTGELFF. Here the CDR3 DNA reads TGTGCCAGCGGAAACCGCGGATCGAACACCGGGGAGCTGTTTTTT.

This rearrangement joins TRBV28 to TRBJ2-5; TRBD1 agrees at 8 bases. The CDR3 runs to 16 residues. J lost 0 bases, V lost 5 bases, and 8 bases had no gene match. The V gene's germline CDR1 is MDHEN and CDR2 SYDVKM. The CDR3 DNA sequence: TGTGCCAGCAGTGCCGGGGGACAGGCAAACCAAGAGACCCAGTACTTC. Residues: CASSAGGQANQETQYF.

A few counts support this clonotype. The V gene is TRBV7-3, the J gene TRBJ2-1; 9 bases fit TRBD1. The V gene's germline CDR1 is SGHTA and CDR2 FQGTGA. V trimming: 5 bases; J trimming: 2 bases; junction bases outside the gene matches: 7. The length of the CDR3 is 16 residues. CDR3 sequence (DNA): TGTGCCAGCAGCCCAACAGGGGGCGCAACCTACAATGAGCAGTTCTTC. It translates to CASSPTGGATYNEQFF.

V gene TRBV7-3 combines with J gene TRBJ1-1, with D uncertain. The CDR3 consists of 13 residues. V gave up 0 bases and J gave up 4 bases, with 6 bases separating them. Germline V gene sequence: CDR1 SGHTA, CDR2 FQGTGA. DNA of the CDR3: TGTGCCAGCAGCTTAACCTACAGCACTGAAGCTTTCTTT. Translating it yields CASSLTYSTEAFF.

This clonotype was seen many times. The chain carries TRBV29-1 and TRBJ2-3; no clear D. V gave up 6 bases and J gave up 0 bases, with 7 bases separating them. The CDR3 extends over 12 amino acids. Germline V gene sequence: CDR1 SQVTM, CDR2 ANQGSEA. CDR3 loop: CSVSGSTDTQYF. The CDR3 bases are TGCAGCGTGTCTGGGAGCACAGATACGCAGTATTTT.

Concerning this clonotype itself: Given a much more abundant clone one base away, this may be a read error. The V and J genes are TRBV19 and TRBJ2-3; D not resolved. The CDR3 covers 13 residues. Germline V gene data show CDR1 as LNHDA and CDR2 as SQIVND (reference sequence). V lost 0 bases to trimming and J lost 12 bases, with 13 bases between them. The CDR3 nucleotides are TGTGCCAGTAGTATAGATCGCCTTCTTACCCAGTATTTT. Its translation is CASSIDRLLTQYF.

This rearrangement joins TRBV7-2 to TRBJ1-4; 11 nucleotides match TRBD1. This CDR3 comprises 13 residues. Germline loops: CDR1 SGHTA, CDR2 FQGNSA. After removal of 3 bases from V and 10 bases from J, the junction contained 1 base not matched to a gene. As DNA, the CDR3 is TGTGCCAGCAGCTTCGGGACAGGGGGAAAACTGTTTTTT. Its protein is CASSFGTGGKLFF.

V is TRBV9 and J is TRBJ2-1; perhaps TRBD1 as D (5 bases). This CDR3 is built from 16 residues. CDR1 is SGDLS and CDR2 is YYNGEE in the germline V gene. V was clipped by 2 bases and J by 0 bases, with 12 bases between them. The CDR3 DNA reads TGTGCCAGCAGCGTGACAGTTTCTAGCTCCTACAATGAGCAGTTCTTC. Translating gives CASSVTVSSSYNEQFF.

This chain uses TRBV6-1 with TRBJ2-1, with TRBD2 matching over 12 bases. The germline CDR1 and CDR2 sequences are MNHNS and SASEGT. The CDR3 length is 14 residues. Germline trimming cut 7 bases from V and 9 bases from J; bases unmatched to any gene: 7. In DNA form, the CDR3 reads TGTGCCAGCACTCTAGCGGGGGGGCGGAGTGAGCAGTTCTTC. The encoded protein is CASTLAGGRSEQFF.

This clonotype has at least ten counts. This CDR3 is CASSQVGGYEQYF. Written as DNA, the CDR3 is TGCGCCAGCAGCCAAGTCGGGGGCTACGAGCAGTACTTC. The chain couples TRBV4-1 to TRBJ2-7; D perhaps matches TRBD2 (6 bases). The V gene's germline CDR1 is MGHRA and CDR2 YSYEKL. Trimming removed 1 base from V and 3 bases from J, with 7 bases in between. This CDR3 contains 13 residues.

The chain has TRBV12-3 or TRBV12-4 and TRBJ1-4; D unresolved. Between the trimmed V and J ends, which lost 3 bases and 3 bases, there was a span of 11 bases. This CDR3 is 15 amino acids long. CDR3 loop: CASSLWGGPNEKLFF. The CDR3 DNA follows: TGTGCCAGCAGTTTGTGGGGAGGTCCTAATGAAAAACTGTTTTTT.

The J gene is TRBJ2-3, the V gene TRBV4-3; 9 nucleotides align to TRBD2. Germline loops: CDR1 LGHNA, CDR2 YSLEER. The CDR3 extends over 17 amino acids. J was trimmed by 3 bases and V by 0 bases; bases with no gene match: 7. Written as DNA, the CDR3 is TGCGCCAGCAGCCAAGAATGGCGGGGGGGCGGGACAGATACGCAGTATTTT. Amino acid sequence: CASSQEWRGGGTDTQYF.

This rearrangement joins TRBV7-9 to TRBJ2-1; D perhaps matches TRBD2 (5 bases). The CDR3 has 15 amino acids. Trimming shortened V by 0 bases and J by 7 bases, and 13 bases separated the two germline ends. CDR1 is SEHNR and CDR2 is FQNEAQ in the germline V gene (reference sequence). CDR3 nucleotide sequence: TGTGCCAGCAGCTTAGCGGTCGGGGTGTCAAATGAGCAGTTCTTC. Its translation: CASSLAVGVSNEQFF. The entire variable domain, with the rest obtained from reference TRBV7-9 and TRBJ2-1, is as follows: DTGVSQNPRHKITKRGQNVTFRCDPISEHNRLYWYRQTLGQGPEFLTYFQNEAQLEKSRLLSDRFSAERPKGSFSTLEIQRTEQGDSAMYLCASSLAVGVSNEQFFGPGTRLTVL.

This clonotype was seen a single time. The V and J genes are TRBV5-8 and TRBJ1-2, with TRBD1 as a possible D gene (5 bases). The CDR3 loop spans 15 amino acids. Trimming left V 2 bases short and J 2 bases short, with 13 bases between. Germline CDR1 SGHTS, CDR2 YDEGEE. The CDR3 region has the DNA TGTGCCAGCAGCTTATATAACCGGGACAACTATGGCTACACCTTC. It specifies CASSLYNRDNYGYTF. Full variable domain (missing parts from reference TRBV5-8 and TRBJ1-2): EAGVTQSPTHLIKTRGQQATLRCSPISGHTSVYWYQQALGLGLQFLLWYDEGEERNRGNFPPRFSGRQFPNYSSELNVNALELEDSALYLCASSLYNRDNYGYTFGSGTRLTVV.

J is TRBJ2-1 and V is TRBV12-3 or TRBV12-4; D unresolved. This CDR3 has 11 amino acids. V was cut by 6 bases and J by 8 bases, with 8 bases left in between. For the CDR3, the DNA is TGTGCCAGCAGCAGCATACATGAGCAGTTCTTC. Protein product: CASSSIHEQFF.